The subject of this entry is one TCR beta chain. The antigen remains undetermined. These data come from a study of cytomegalovirus exposure and HLA in healthy donors. Across the whole study: Clustering assigned about four fifths of the roughly 400 genotyped donors to the Caucasian-associated ancestry cluster. Study results and limitations: Later analysis showed TCR association rates varying by HLA locus, highest for DRB1 and lowest for HLA-C.

Germline V gene lookup returns CDR1 SGHKS and CDR2 YYEKEE (reference sequence). Trimming took 3 bases from V and 4 from J, leaving 16 bases between them. This CDR3 comprises 15 residues. In the PCR, 60 Vbeta and 13 Jbeta primers were used. The data were produced by immunoSEQ multiplex PCR, yet TCRdb's version contains in-frame clones alone and is incomplete. The top ten clones hold just over 5% of a sample with more than 110,000 clones, nearly 80% of them seen once. The specimen sequenced was PBMCs. V is TRBV5-5 and J is TRBJ2-5; TRBD1 is a possible D gene (5 bases). This receptor was obtained from a male donor in good health and CMV-seronegative. The CDR3 DNA follows: TGTGCCAGCAGCTCAGGGTTTACTGTGTTAGAGACCCAGTACTTC. Its protein product is CASSSGFTVLETQYF.